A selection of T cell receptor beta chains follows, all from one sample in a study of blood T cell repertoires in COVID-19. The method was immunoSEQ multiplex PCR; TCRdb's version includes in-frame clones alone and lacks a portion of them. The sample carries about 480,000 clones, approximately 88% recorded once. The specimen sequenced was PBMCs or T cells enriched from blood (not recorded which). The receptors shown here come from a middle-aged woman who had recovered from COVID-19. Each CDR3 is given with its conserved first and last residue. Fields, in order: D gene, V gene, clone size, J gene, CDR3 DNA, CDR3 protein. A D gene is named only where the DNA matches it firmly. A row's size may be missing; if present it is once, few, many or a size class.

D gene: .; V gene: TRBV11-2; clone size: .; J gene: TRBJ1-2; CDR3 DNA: TGTGCCAGCAGCTTAGATCGAACAGTCTATGGCTACACCTTC; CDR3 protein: CASSLDRTVYGYTF
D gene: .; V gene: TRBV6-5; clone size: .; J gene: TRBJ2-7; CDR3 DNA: TGTGCCAGCAGTTACTTGCTAGGAAGCTCCTACGAGCAGTACTTC; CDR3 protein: CASSYLLGSSYEQYF
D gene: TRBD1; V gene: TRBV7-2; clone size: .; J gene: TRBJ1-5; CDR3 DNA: TGTGCCAGCAGCTTAGGCCAGGGGGTCGATCAGCCCCAGCATTTT; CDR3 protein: CASSLGQGVDQPQHF
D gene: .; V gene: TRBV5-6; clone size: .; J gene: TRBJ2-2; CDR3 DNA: TGTGCCAGCAGCTCGCCCGGGGGGCACGCCGGGGAGCTGTTTTTT; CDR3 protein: CASSSPGGHAGELFF
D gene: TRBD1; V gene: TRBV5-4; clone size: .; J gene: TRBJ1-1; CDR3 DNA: TGTGCCAGCAGCTTCCGGGACAGGGGGCCGACTGAAGCTTTCTTT; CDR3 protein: CASSFRDRGPTEAFF
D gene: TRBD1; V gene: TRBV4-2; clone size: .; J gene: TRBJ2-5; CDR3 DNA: TGTGCCAGCAGCCAAGATAGGGGACAGGGGGCAGAGACCCAGTACTTC; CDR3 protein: CASSQDRGQGAETQYF
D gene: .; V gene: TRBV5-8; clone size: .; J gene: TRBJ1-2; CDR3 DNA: TGTGCCAGCAGCCTTCGGAACTATGGCTACACCTTC; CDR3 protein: CASSLRNYGYTF
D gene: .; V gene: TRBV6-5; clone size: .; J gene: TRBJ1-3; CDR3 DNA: TGTGCCAGCAGTTACTCGGGAACAGGGAATGGAAACACCATATATTTT; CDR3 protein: CASSYSGTGNGNTIYF
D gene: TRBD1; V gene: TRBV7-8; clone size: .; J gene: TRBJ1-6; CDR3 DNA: TGTGCCAGCAGGGAGACAGGGCCGAACAACATTTCACCCCTCCACTTT; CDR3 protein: CASRETGPNNISPLHF
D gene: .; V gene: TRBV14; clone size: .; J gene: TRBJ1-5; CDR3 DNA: TGTGCCAGCAGCCAAGATCTCTATCAGCCCCAGCATTTT; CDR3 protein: CASSQDLYQPQHF
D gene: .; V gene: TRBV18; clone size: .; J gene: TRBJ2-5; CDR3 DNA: TGTGCCAGCTCACTAAGCAGGGTTGAAGAGACCCAGTACTTC; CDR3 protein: CASSLSRVEETQYF
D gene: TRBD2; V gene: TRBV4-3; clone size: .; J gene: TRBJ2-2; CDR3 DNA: TGCGCCAGCAGCCAGGACCTAGCGGGGGTCAACACCGGGGAGCTGTTTTTT; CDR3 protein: CASSQDLAGVNTGELFF
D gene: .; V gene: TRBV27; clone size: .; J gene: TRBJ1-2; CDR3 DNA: TGTGCCAGCAGTTTATCGAGGGCGGGGGGTTTGAGGAACTATGGCTACACCTTC; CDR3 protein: CASSLSRAGGLRNYGYTF
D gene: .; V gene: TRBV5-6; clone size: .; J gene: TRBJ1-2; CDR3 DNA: TGTGCCAGCAGCATAAACAGCTATGGCTACACCTTC; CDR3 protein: CASSINSYGYTF
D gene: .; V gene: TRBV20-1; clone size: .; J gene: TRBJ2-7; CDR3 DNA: TGCAGTGCTAGTAAGGCAGGAACCTACGAGCAGTACTTC; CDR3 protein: CSASKAGTYEQYF
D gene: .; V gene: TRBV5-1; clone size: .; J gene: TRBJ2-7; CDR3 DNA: TGCGCCAGCAGCTCGGGACACCCCACCGCCGAGCAGTACTTC; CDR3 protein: CASSSGHPTAEQYF
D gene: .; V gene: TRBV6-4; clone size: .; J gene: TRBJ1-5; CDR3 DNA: TGTGCCAGCAGCCGGACTTTATGTCCCGTTTATAGCAATCAGCCCCAGCATTTT; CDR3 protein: CASSRTLCPVYSNQPQHF
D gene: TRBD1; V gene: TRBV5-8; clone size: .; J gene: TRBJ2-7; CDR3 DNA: TGTGCCAGCAGCTCGACAGGGTTGGTCACGAGCTCCTACGAGCAGTACTTC; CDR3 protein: CASSSTGLVTSSYEQYF
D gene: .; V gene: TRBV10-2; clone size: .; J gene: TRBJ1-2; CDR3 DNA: TGCGCCAGCAGTGAGTTGGTCACAGGTTTAGGCTACACCTTC; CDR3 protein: CASSELVTGLGYTF
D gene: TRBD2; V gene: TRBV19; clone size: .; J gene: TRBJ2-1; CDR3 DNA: TGTGCCAGTAGTATGGGACTAGCGGGATGGGGGCAGTTCTTC; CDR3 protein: CASSMGLAGWGQFF
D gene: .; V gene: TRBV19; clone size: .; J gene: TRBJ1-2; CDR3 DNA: TGTGCCAGTAGCAACCGGGACACCTATGGCTACACCTTC; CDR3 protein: CASSNRDTYGYTF
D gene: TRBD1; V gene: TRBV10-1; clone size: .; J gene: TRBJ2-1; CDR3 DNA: TGCGCCAGCAGGGGGGACAGGGACATTGAGCAGTTCTTC; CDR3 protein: CASRGDRDIEQFF
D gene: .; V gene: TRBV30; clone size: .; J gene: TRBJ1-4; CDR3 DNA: TGTGCCTGGAGTGTACGAGGGATTGAAAAACTGTTTTTT; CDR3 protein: CAWSVRGIEKLFF
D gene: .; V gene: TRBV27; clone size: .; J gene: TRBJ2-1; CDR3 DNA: TGTGCCAGCAGTCGAGACGGGAGAAGCTCCTACAATGAGCAGTTCTTC; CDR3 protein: CASSRDGRSSYNEQFF
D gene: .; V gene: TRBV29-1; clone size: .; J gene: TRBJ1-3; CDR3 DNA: TGCAGCGCCGACAGTTACTCTGGAAACACCATATATTTT; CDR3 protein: CSADSYSGNTIYF
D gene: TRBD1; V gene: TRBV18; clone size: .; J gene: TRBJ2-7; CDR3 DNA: TGTGCCAGCTCATCAGGACAGGGCTACGAGCAGTACTTC; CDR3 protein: CASSSGQGYEQYF
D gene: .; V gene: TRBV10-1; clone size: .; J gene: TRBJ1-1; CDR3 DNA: TGCGCCAGCAGCGAATGGCGGTTGGTTAACACTGAAGCTTTCTTT; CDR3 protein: CASSEWRLVNTEAFF
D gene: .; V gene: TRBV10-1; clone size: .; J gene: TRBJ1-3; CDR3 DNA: TGCGCCAGCAGTGTCGGCGGCTCTGGAAACACCATATATTTT; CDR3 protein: CASSVGGSGNTIYF
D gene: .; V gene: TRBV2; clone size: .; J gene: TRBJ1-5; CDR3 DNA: TGTGCCAGCAGTGAGAAAGAGGGTTTCAATCAGCCCCAGCATTTT; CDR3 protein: CASSEKEGFNQPQHF
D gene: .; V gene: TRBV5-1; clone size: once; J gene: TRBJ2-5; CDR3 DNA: TGCGCCAGCAGCCTACGGACAGACCAAGAGACCCAGTACTTC; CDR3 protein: CASSLRTDQETQYF
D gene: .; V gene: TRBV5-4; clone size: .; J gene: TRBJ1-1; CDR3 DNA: TGTGCCAGCAGCTTGGCAGGGATGAACACTGAAGCTTTCTTT; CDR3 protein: CASSLAGMNTEAFF
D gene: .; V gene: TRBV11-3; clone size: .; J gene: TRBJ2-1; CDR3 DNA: TGTGCCAGCAGGCACGGGACTCTCTACAATGAGCAGTTCTTC; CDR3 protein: CASRHGTLYNEQFF
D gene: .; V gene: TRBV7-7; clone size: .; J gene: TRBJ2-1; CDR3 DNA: TGTGCCAGCAGCTTAGCTAGCGGCGCCTACAATGAGCAGTTCTTC; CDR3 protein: CASSLASGAYNEQFF
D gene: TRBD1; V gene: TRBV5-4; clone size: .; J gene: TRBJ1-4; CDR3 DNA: TGTGCCAGCAGCGCCCAAGAACGGAGAGGGGGCCGTGAAAAACTGTTTTTT; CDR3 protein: CASSAQERRGGREKLFF
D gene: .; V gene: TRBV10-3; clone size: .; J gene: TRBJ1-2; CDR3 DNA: TGTGCCATCAGTGAGTCGGGGCAGGCGCATAACTATGGCTACACCTTC; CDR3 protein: CAISESGQAHNYGYTF
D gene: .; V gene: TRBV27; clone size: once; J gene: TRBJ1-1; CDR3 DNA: TGTGCCAGCAGGGCCCACAGGACGAACACTGAAGCTTTCTTT; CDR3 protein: CASRAHRTNTEAFF
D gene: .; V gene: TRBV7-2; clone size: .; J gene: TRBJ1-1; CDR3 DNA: TGTGCCAGCAGCTTAGTTCGGTACGACAGGAACACTGAAGCTTTCTTT; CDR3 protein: CASSLVRYDRNTEAFF
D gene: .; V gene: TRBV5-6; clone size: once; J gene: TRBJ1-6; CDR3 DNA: TGTGCCAGCAGCTTGGCGAGGGGGAAGAATTCACCCCTCCACTTT; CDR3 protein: CASSLARGKNSPLHF
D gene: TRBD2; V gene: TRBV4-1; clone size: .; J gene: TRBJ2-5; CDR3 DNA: TGCGCCAGCAGCCAAGATAAGCAGGGAGGGCATGTTATTGCGGAGACCCAGTACTTC; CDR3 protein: CASSQDKQGGHVIAETQYF
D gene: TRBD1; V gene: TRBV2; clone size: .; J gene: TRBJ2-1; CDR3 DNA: TGTGCCAGCAGTGCGGACAGGGGGCCCTACAATGAGCAGTTCTTC; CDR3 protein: CASSADRGPYNEQFF
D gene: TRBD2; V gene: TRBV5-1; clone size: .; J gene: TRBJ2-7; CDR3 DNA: TGCGCCAGCAGCTTGAGGTGGGCAGCGGGAGGGTACGAGCAGTACTTC; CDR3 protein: CASSLRWAAGGYEQYF
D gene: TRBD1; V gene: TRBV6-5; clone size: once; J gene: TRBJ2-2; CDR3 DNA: TGTGCCAGCACCGACGGGACAGTTAATCCCGGGGAGCTGTTTTTT; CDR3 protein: CASTDGTVNPGELFF
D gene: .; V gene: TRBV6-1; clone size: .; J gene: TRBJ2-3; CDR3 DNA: TGTGCCAGCAGTGAATTATTGGGAGGAGGCACAGATACGCAGTATTTT; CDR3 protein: CASSELLGGGTDTQYF
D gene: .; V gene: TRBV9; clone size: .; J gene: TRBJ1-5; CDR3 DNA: TGTGCCAGCAGCGCGACCGGACAAGGGGGACAGCCCCAGCATTTT; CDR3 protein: CASSATGQGGQPQHF
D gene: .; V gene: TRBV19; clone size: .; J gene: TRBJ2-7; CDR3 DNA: TGTGCCAGTAGTATGGGGGGACTGGACTCCTACGAGCAGTACTTC; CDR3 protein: CASSMGGLDSYEQYF
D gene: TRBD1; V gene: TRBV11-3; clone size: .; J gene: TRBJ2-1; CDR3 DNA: TGTGCCAGCAGCTCCGACTACGGGACAGGGTACAATGAGCAGTTCTTC; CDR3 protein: CASSSDYGTGYNEQFF
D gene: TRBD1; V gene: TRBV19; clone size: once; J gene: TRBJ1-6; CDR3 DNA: TGTGCCAGGGGGGACAGCCTGGGGTCACCCCTCCACTTT; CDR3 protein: CARGDSLGSPLHF
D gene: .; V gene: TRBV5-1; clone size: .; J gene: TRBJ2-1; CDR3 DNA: TGCGCCAGCAGCTTGGCTCTCAGACAGAATTACAATGAGCAGTTCTTC; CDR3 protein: CASSLALRQNYNEQFF
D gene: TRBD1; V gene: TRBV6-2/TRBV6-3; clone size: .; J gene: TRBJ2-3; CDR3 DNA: TGTGCCAGCAGTCAAGCCCGATCCGGGACAGACCTAGATACGCAGTATTTT; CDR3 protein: CASSQARSGTDLDTQYF
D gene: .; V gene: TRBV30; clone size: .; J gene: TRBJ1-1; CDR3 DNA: TGTGCCTGGATCGGAAACAGGGCCCTTGGGGCTTTCTTT; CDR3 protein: CAWIGNRALGAFF
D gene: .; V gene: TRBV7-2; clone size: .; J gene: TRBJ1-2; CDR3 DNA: TGTGCCAGCAGCTCCCTAAATGTACAGGGCCAAGGAGGCTACACCTTC; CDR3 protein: CASSSLNVQGQGGYTF
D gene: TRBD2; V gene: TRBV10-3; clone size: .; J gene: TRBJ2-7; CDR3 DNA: TGTGCCATCAGGGGACTAGCGGGGGGTGCCTACGAGCAGTACTTC; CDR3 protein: CAIRGLAGGAYEQYF
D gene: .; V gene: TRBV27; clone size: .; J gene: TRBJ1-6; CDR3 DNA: TGTGCCAGCAGTTTAATTCTGCGGGACTCACCCCTCCACTTT; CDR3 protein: CASSLILRDSPLHF
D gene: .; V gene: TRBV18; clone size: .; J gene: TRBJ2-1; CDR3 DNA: TGTGCCAGCTCACGGGACATCACATACAATGAGCAGTTCTTC; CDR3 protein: CASSRDITYNEQFF